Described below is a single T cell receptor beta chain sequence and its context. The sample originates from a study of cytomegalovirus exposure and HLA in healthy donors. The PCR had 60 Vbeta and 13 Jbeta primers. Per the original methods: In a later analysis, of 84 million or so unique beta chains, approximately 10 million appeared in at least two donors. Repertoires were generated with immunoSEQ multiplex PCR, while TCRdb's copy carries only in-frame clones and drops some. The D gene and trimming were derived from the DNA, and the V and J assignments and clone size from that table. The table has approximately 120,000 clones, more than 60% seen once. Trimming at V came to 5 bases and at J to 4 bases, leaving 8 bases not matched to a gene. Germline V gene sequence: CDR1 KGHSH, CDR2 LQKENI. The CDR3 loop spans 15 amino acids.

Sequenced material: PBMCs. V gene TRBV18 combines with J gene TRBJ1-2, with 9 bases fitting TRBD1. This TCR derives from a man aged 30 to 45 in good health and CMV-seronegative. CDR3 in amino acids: CASSSRDRVSYGYTF. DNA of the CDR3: TGTGCCAGCTCATCGCGGGACAGGGTTTCCTATGGCTACACCTTC.